This T cell receptor beta chain was sequenced in a study of Graves' ophthalmopathy and Graves' hyperthyroidism. Study context: The term stable hyperthyroidism indicated an absence of ophthalmopathy within 18 months of follow-up. Study findings and constraints: Most clonotypes expanded in thyroid above 0.001 frequency were present in blood too. The study's model predicted ophthalmopathy progression at 70.59% sensitivity and about 72% specificity.

Points on this clonotype: The antigen remains unidentified.

With 1 base removed from V and 3 bases from J, the gap between germline ends came to 10 bases. The CDR3 spans 14 residues. Germline CDR1 and CDR2: LNHNV and YYDKDF (reference sequence). RNA transcripts yielded amplified TCR beta CDR3 regions. RT-PCR in the first round used HTBI primers; a second-round multiplex PCR followed. TCRdb re-analysed the multiplex PCR reads in MiXCR, keeping a single row per CDR3 protein. The sample yields around 1,000,000 distinct CDR3 sequences, roughly 35% seen once. New diagnoses, under 2 months' duration, and ages 18 to 65 characterized the hyperthyroidism patients. The chain employs TRBV15 and TRBJ2-7; TRBD1 might be the D (6 bases). The sequence was obtained from an adult man with Graves' hyperthyroidism. Sequences were obtained from peripheral blood or thyroid tissue (not recorded which). The CDR3 sequence is CATSRGTAFYEQYF. The CDR3 region has the DNA TGTGCCACCAGCAGAGGGACAGCTTTCTACGAGCAGTACTTC.